What follows describes a single TCR beta chain. The clone's antigen remains unknown. Base qualities are not provided; no much larger clone lies one nucleotide away. In total, roughly 710 healthy bone marrow donors made up the cohort. At the time of sampling, every cohort member was nominally healthy, though immune exposures that went unrecorded were likely present. The donor was CMV seropositive and was included in the group of 300 or so seropositive cohort members. Every donor gave a peripheral blood sample, and the peripheral blood mononuclear cells from that sample were used for TCR beta sequencing. The Qiagen DNeasy Blood Extraction Kit was used to extract genomic DNA from the blood cell samples. Library preparation used the immunoSEQ multiplex PCR assay. The multiplex PCR relied on a mix of 60 forward primers for TCR Vbeta segments and 13 reverse primers for TCR Jbeta segments. The CDR3 region of rearranged TCR beta genes was amplified from genomic DNA with a multiplex PCR assay. The Illumina HiSeq System was used to sequence the amplified TCR beta libraries as 87-base-pair reads. The paper's processing steps were these. A later analysis counted about 82 million unique TCR beta chains across the 666 repertoires, and 9.5 million to 11 million of these chains were shared by at least two donors. A nearest-neighbor algorithm error-corrected the raw reads and collapsed the reads into unique sequences, merging closely related sequences to remove PCR and sequencing errors. Alignment of CDR3 sequences to IMGT reference sequences was used to assign V, D and J gene segments. Each retained sequence needed at least a six-nucleotide match to both a V gene segment and a J gene segment. A rearrangement counted as productive if the CDR3 had no stop codons and remained in frame with V and J, and every other rearrangement counted as non-productive. Following IMGT convention, CDR3 was defined as the stretch from the second conserved V-encoded cysteine up to the conserved J-encoded phenylalanine. The earlier analysis of around 640 of the donors excluded sequences that lacked an unambiguous match to a single V gene segment. An earlier analysis of some 500 of the donors classified V segments as functional when productive rearrangements were above 56.7% and as segregating when the standard deviation between donors was above 5%. A statistical classification framework was built for diagnosing cytomegalovirus status from the catalog of TCR beta chain sequences. In a later analysis, V and J genes were assigned by comparing TCR nucleotide sequences against IMGT/GENE-DB human TR gene sequences. Using the TCRdist pipeline, a later analysis assigned CDR3 sequences along with most-parsimonious VDJ recombination scenarios. In a later analysis, each TCR beta chain was defined by its CDR3 amino acid sequence together with its V-gene family, and reads lacking a unique V-gene family were excluded. As a way to deal with suspected cross-contamination and a sequencing artifact, a later analysis dropped 450 to 600 nucleotide sequences that were highly shared and had low generation probability. For each public chain, a later analysis derived a clonal expansion index from normalized ranks of inferred template counts within each repertoire. In a later analysis, generation probabilities were computed with a VDJ recombination model fitted to out-of-frame rearrangements, and the resulting probabilities were checked against IGoR. In a later analysis, TCR-TCR, TCR-HLA and TCR-CMV co-occurrence was scored with hypergeometric tests, and a repertoire-size bias correction was applied to TCR pairs. A later analysis estimated false discovery rates by permuting HLA or CMV assignments 20 times. In a later analysis, co-occurring TCRs were grouped using DBSCAN, with TCRdist sequence similarity added in when clustering inside HLA-allele-positive subsets. For co-occurrence clustering, repertoires with fewer than 30,000 or more than 120,000 public chains were excluded, along with roughly 5 repertoires with anomalous nucleotide sharing. TCRdb provides this immuneACCESS table in a form limited to in-frame rearrangements. Some clones are lacking; in checked studies, under half of them reflect an unresolved V gene, and why the rest are absent is not known. The D gene and trimming were derived from the DNA, and the V and J assignments and clone size from that table. The sample contains about 96,000 clones, around 74% of them found a single time. The ten largest clones take up under 3.5% of the sample.

This entry belongs to a study of cytomegalovirus exposure and HLA in healthy donors (TCRdb year 2017). For context, the study as a whole: According to an earlier analysis of 587 of the donors, roughly 180 million T cells yielded 117 million unique TCR beta sequences and approximately 300 Gb of sequence data. An early release covering roughly 600 HLA-typed donors comprised about 300 gigabases of sequencing data and some 79 million unique TCR sequences. Of the 300 to 500 genotyped donors, 75% to 85% were placed in the genetic ancestry cluster associated with self-reported Caucasian donors. The study aimed to test whether cataloging public T cell receptors could reveal signatures of past pathogen exposure. The study used immunosequencing to profile the T cell repertoires of 666 subjects and linked those repertoires to cytomegalovirus serostatus. Besides the first cohort of under 700 subjects, a separate validation cohort made up of over 95 different subjects was used. To predict cytomegalovirus infection status, the study combined high-throughput TCR immunosequencing, statistical association of individual TCRs with disease status, and machine learning. To study patterns of TCR occurrence, a later analysis re-analyzed previously published TCR beta repertoires from several hundred donors and added high-resolution HLA genotyping. The later analysis used no new phenotypic data to find candidate immune exposures, relying instead on TCR beta sequences and their occurrence across donors. An earlier analysis of about 620 of the donors applied high-throughput TCR beta sequencing to assess whether each TCR beta V gene segment acted as functional or pseudogenic. Donor age, sex, ethnicity and CMV serostatus were collected together with the repertoire data. Genome-wide SNP genotypes for about 65% of the 666 donors were used in a later genetic analysis, which treated that subset as a discovery cohort. Every repertoire in the discovery cohort had been generated on one and the same sequencing platform. Class I and class II HLA loci were covered by the typing at four-digit resolution. The number of typed donors differed by locus: about 629-630 for A, B, C, DRB1 and DQB1; roughly 510 for DQA1; around 580 for DPA1; and some 470 for DPB1. A few DR-DQ haplotypes were handled as single units for association and clustering because linkage in the cohort was strong. On average, about 200,000 unique TCR beta nucleotide sequences were sequenced per donor among about 400 genotyped donors of the cohort, with around 19% of those sequences being non-productive. What the study reported, not specific to this receptor: A further reported finding was that TCR beta sequences accurately predicted the HLA-A and HLA-B alleles for most subjects in the first cohort. In a later analysis, HLA-associated TCR beta chains were found to be more clonally expanded and to have lower generation probabilities than equally common non-associated chains. While some public TCRs were present in many individuals, most TCR sequences turned up only very rarely across donors. Immune exposure information for the cohort was limited to CMV serostatus. Some 16 rarely observed V segments, including chromosome 9 orphons, were excluded from the earlier analysis of some 590 of the donors because counts were too low. The classifier was reported to diagnose cytomegalovirus status with high specificity and sensitivity in both the original and validation cohorts. According to a later analysis, TCR association rates differed among HLA loci, with DRB1 alleles showing the most associated TCRs and HLA-C alleles showing the fewest. The presence/absence analyses assumed that sequencing depth was roughly uniform across donors, and that assumption may not be true. According to a later analysis, parvovirus B19, influenza, CMV and Epstein-Barr virus appeared linked to several top co-occurrence clusters. When HLA alleles, especially DR and DQ, strongly co-occurred, TCR associations were difficult to assign to individual alleles. In a later genetic analysis, a missense DCLRE1C variant was associated with V-gene and J-gene trimming of TCR beta chains, and the association was replicated in an independent cohort. The authors suggested that the approach could potentially be extended to other disease states and immunological phenotypes. Specific HLA alleles were associated with 15,000 to 20,000 TCR beta sequences at a false discovery rate of 0.05 in a later analysis. In an earlier analysis of 587 of the donors, most TCR beta V segments were observed in productive rearrangements about 90% or about 30% of the time, broadly matching IMGT annotations. The sequencing pipeline was judged likely to have produced a cluster of highly shared sequence variants as a technical artifact. In this cohort, only TCR beta chains were sequenced, and detectable features were limited by the absence of alpha or paired-chain data. In a later genetic analysis, fewer N-insertions in productive TCRs were reported among donors in an Asian-associated ancestry cluster than the approximately 710-donor mean. The study gave a list of 150 to 200 TCR beta chains associated with cytomegalovirus. Because HLA typing was unavailable for some donors at each locus, only the typed subset was used in association tests. A later analysis found that most CMV-associated TCR beta chains appeared HLA-restricted, with HLA associations seemingly driven largely by CMV exposure. In vitro tests confirmed that a few of the cytomegalovirus-associated TCR beta chains recognize cytomegalovirus antigens. Linkage disequilibrium might explain the correlated functional status among segregating V segments, but an unknown experimental factor could not be excluded.

The receptor comes from a female donor in good health and CMV-seropositive. Sample: PBMCs.

CDR3 loop: CASATGDTQYF. The DNA sequence reads TGTGCCAGCGCCACTGGAGATACGCAGTATTTT. The rearranged chain carries TRBV2 and TRBJ2-3; the D gene is not confidently resolved. The CDR3 contains 11 residues, cysteine and phenylalanine counted. Only the CDR3 portion is preserved as DNA: 33 bases, with reading frame beginning at the first base. Sequences SNHLY (CDR1) and FYNNEI (CDR2) are obtained from the germline V gene. The junction shows trimming of 8 bases on V and 5 bases on J, plus 8 bases between the germline ends.